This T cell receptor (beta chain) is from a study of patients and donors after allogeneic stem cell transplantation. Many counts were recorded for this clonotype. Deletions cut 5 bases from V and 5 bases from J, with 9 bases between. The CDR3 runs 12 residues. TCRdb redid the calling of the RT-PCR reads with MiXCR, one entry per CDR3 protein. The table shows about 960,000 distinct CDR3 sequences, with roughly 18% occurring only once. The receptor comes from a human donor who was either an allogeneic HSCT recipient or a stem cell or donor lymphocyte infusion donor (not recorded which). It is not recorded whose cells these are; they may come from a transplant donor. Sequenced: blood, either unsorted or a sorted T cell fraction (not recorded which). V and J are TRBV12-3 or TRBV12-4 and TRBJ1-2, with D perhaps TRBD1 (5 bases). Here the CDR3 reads CASSASGYGYTF. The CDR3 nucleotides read TGTGCCAGCAGTGCCTCAGGGTATGGCTACACCTTC.